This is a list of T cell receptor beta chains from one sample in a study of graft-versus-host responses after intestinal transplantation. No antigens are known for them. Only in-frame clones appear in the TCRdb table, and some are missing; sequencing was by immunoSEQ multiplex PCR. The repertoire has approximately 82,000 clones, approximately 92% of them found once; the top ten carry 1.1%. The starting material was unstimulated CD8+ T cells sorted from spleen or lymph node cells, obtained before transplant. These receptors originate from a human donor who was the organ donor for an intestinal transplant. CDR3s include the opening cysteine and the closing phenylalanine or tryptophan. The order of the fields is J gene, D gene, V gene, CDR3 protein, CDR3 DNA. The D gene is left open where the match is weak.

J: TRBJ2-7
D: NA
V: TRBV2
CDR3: CASRVEGLSYEQYF
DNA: TGTGCCAGCAGGGTCGAGGGTTTATCCTACGAGCAGTACTTC

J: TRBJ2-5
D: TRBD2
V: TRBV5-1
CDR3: CASSWPGTSGSLPRETQYF
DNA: TGCGCCAGCAGCTGGCCCGGGACTAGCGGGAGTCTCCCTAGAGAGACCCAGTACTTC

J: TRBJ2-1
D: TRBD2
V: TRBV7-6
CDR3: CASSPSSGRSYNEQFF
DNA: TGTGCCAGCAGCCCCAGTAGCGGGAGGTCCTACAATGAGCAGTTCTTC

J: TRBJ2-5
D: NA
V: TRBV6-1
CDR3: CASSDGGPLGTQYF
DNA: TGTGCCAGCAGTGACGGCGGGCCCCTGGGGACCCAGTACTTC

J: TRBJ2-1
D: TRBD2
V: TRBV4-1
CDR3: CASSHTSVGEQFF
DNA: TGCGCCAGCAGCCATACTAGCGTTGGTGAGCAGTTCTTC

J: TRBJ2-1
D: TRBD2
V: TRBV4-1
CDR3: CASSRKTSGATYNEQFF
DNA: TGCGCCAGCAGCCGGAAAACTAGCGGGGCGACCTACAATGAGCAGTTCTTC

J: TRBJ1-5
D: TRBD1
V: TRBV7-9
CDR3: CASSLGQGTSQPQHF
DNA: TGTGCCAGCAGCCTGGGACAGGGGACGAGTCAGCCCCAGCATTTT

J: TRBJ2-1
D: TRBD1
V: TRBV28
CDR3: CAAESGTGPPWGSYNEQFF
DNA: TGTGCCGCCGAAAGCGGGACAGGGCCACCCTGGGGGTCGTACAATGAGCAGTTCTTC

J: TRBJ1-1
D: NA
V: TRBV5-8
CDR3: CASNPPGLLNTEAFF
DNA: TGTGCCAGCAACCCCCCGGGACTGCTGAACACTGAAGCTTTCTTT

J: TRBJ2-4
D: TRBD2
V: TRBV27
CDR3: CASMSGSGGTTPGNIQYF
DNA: TGTGCCAGCATGTCTGGTAGCGGGGGGACTACGCCTGGGAACATTCAGTACTTC